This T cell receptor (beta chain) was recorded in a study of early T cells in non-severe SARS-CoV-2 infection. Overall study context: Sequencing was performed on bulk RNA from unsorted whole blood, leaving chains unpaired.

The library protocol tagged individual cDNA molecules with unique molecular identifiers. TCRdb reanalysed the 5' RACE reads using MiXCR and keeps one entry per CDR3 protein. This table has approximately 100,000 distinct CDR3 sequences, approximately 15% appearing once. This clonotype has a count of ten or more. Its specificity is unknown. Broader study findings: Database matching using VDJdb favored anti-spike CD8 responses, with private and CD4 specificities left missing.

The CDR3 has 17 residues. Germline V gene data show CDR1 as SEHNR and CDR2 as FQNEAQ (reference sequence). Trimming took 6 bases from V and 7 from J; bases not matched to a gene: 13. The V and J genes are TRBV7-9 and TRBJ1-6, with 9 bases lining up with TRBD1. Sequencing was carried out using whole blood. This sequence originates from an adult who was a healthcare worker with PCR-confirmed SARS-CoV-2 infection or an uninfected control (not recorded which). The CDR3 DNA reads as TGTGCCAGCAGTTCAAACCAATACAGGGGGCTAAATTCACCCCTCCACTTT. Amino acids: CASSSNQYRGLNSPLHF.